This T cell receptor beta chain comes out of a study of OX40 agonist ivuxolimab in advanced cancers. Libraries were prepared by immunoSEQ multiplex PCR; TCRdb keeps only in-frame clonotypes and omits some of them. The table records 55,000 to 80,000 clones, approximately 89% of them present only once. CDR1 MGHRA and CDR2 YSYEKL come from the germline V gene. After removal of 2 bases from V and 1 base from J, the junction contained 7 bases not matched to a gene. CDR3 size: 19 residues. The source was CD4+ or CD8+ T cells sorted from blood, collected in a trial of the OX40 agonist ivuxolimab. The receptor was isolated from an adult with an advanced solid tumor such as melanoma, head and neck, liver or kidney cancer. The V call is TRBV4-1, the J call TRBJ2-1, with TRBD2 matching over 14 bases. This CDR3 is CASSQQGLAGAQSYNEQFF. The DNA of the CDR3 is TGCGCCAGCAGCCAACAGGGACTAGCGGGGGCCCAATCCTACAATGAGCAGTTCTTC.